This TCR beta chain was identified during a study of T cells after yellow fever vaccination. This clonotype was observed many times. Trimming shortened V by 0 bases and J by 3 bases, and 10 bases separated the two germline ends. Germline CDR1 and CDR2: SGHRS and YFSETQ. CDR3 length: 14 residues. The TCR cDNA carried a universal primer site and UMIs from 5'RACE template switching. Each CDR3 protein is one row after TCRdb ran MiXCR on the 5' RACE reads. The profile shows about 630,000 distinct CDR3 sequences, about 12% of them singletons. The TCR comes from a man aged 30 to 45 who received the YFV17D yellow fever vaccine. The sample was PBMCs, taken on the day of the yellow fever booster vaccination. The chain has TRBV5-1 and TRBJ2-7; D not resolved. CDR3 loop: CASSLAGQFYEQYF. For the CDR3, the DNA is TGCGCCAGCAGCTTGGCCGGGCAGTTCTACGAGCAGTACTTC.